This TCR beta chain was sequenced for a study of blood T cell repertoires in COVID-19 (TCRdb year 2020). Turning to the overall study: Collaborator samples came from the United States, Italy and Spain and covered acute and convalescent phases of COVID-19. The material from the prospective study consisted of cDNA or gDNA derived from T cells, B-cell-depleted T cells, or PBMCs. The dataset comprised deeply sampled blood TCRbeta repertoires from subjects exposed to, actively infected with, or recovered from COVID-19. A freely available public database, intended as a resource for researchers studying the immune response to SARS-CoV-2, is where the repertoires were released. Samples came from the ongoing ImmuneRACE study (first 160 participants) plus 1,254 subjects from 6 global collaborators. A de-identified subject ID, COVID-19 status, age in years and sex were almost always included in the sample metadata. Where available, HLA class I and class II types were taken from metadata supplied by the sample provider and were not determined by assay-based typing. Broader findings and caveats from the paper: The amount of clinical and demographic metadata varied by source and participant and was provided uncurated.

V loses 7 bases at its end and J loses 7 bases; junction bases beyond the gene matches: 14. CDR1 and CDR2, per the germline V gene, are MNHEY and SVGAGI. Measured from the cysteine to the phenylalanine, the CDR3 is 15 residues long. Only the CDR3 DNA is retained, 45 bases long and in frame from the first base. In the prospective study, participants were 18 to 89 years old, resided in 20 to 30 geographic areas of the United States, and were enrolled through a virtual design. To assign participants to cohorts, the prospective study relied on clinical history that participants themselves reported in a screening survey and a study questionnaire. ImmuneRACE Cohort 3 recovered participants were defined by two consecutive negative NP/OP PCR tests, healthcare professional clearance, or symptom resolution. Mobile phlebotomists in the prospective study collected whole blood, serum and a nasopharyngeal or oropharyngeal swab from every participant. Additional blood draws and questionnaires over a 2-month period could optionally be provided by prospective study participants. Before DNA extraction, blood samples from the prospective study were shipped at room temperature or frozen.

On this clone itself: The clone's antigen remains unknown. Per-base quality was not reported, and no clone a single base away is much larger than it.

TCRbeta CDR3 regions were amplified from genomic DNA using the immunoSEQ Assay, a bias-controlled multiplex PCR. Under the source paper's analysis protocol: Nucleated cell counts per sample were estimated from amplification of reference gene primers within the assay. To quantify the absolute abundance of each unique TCRbeta CDR3 rearrangement, sequence reads were collapsed and filtered. For each sample, productive Simpson clonality was calculated as the square root of Simpson's diversity index across productive rearrangements. The immuneACCESS repertoire file appears here via TCRdb, limited to in-frame rearrangements. These files lack a portion of the clones; in checked studies, under half of the deficit traces to unresolved V genes, and the cause of the others is not known. V and J calls plus clone size are reproduced from that table; the DNA served to infer D and trimming. The sample table contains under 200,000 clones; only one count was recorded for about 80% of them. The ten most abundant clones make up approximately 12% of the sample.

Sample: PBMCs or T cells enriched from blood (not recorded which). This TCR was sampled from a man over 45 who had recovered from COVID-19. The chain was built from TRBV6-5 and TRBJ1-1; 8 central bases correspond to TRBD1. The DNA is as follows: TGTGCCAGCACCCCGGCGGACAGGGTGGGTAATGAAGCTTTCTTT. It translates to CASTPADRVGNEAFF.